This is a list of T cell receptor beta chains from one sample in a study of cytomegalovirus exposure and HLA in healthy donors. Some clones are missing from TCRdb's copy, which holds only in-frame ones; the method was immunoSEQ multiplex PCR. The table lists over 50,000 clones, 70% to 85% of them singletons, with approximately 1.7% in the top ten. Sequencing used PBMCs. These receptors originate from a man aged 40-55 years in good health and CMV-seronegative. Both conserved end residues are part of each CDR3.

>TRBV14|TRBJ1-1
CASSQFYRGGYTEAFF
>TRBV15|TRBJ2-1
CATRASGGASEQFF
>TRBV30|TRBJ1-5
CAWSVKGAGQPQHF
>TRBV30|TRBJ2-3
CAWKRAGADTQYF
>TRBV25-1|TRBJ2-5
CATRLAGGETQYF
>TRBV29-1|TRBJ2-1
CSVKRTAYNEQFF
>TRBV5-1|TRBJ1-2
CASSLPSTSQGGEAGYTF
>TRBV29-1|TRBJ2-5
CSVDTAKTQYF
>TRBV6-6|TRBJ1-1
CASGGRTEAFF
>TRBV2|TRBJ1-1
CASQDLNTEAFF
>TRBV12-5|TRBJ2-3
CASGLGLLLTSTDTQYF
>TRBV7-8|TRBJ2-5
CASSGRGRQETQYF
>TRBV6-6|TRBJ2-1
CASKSGGQGVLDEQFF
>TRBV30|TRBJ2-3
CAWSPLGRGGPTDTQYF
>TRBV5-8|TRBJ2-3
CASSRPGGGAKSDTQYF
>TRBV11-2|TRBJ1-2
CASSHGQFPSYGYTF
>TRBV30|TRBJ1-2
CAWSVPRQGLDGYGYTF
>TRBV9|TRBJ2-3
CASSDGLAGASTDTQYF
>TRBV28|TRBJ1-6
CASRIRTVNSPLHF
>TRBV4-2|TRBJ2-3
CASSLGTSGGRLFTDTQYF
>TRBV19|TRBJ1-5
CASSEGGASNQPQHF
>TRBV5-1|TRBJ1-1
CASSSVGRGRSEAFF
>TRBV5-1|TRBJ1-4
CASSLYTGDNEKLFF
>TRBV4-1|TRBJ2-5
CASSQVLGTQYF
>TRBV19|TRBJ1-4
CATKTREAGVGTNEKLFF
>TRBV11-3|TRBJ2-7
CASSLDSLYEQYF
>TRBV18|TRBJ1-1
CASSTKIGAGAEAFF
>TRBV5-8|TRBJ2-7
CASSFTGVREQYF
>TRBV6-6|TRBJ2-2
CASSRGGGTATGELFF
>TRBV15|TRBJ2-7
CATSRVRDSSYEQYF
>TRBV5-1|TRBJ1-1
CASRVESNTEAFF
>TRBV4-2|TRBJ1-2
CASSQERQDSLYGYTF
>TRBV11-3|TRBJ1-6
CASSLAPTVSSPLHF
>TRBV30|TRBJ1-1
CAWKDIRGDEAFF
>TRBV27|TRBJ2-7
CASSQGGLRSYEQYF
>TRBV5-1|TRBJ2-1
CASSYQTGASYNEQFF
>TRBV15|TRBJ2-1
CATTPDRGRYYNEQFF
>TRBV11-3|TRBJ1-2
CASNYTGTDSCCYGYTF
>TRBV28|TRBJ1-2
CASSPPGREDGYTF
>TRBV2|TRBJ2-5
CASSEIKGAQTQYF
>TRBV28|TRBJ2-5
CASRSWIGGEETQYF
>TRBV7-9|TRBJ2-7
CASSSSGTVVSYEQYF
>TRBV18|TRBJ2-1
CASSPLSGGSNEQFF
>TRBV4-2|TRBJ1-4
CASRAQATNEKLFF
>TRBV5-8|TRBJ1-5
CASSSDLRRSGYGNQPQHF
>TRBV5-1|TRBJ2-1
CASSSTGALNNEQFF
>TRBV21-1|TRBJ2-7
CASSKRLPLGSGDYEQYF
>TRBV7-2|TRBJ1-2
CASSLGDIGGYTF
>TRBV18|TRBJ1-5
CASSPGGDQPQHF
>TRBV14|TRBJ2-1
CASSQTSGNEQFF
>TRBV5-6|TRBJ2-7
CASSLEFRAGPGGPHEQYF
>TRBV4-3|TRBJ1-2
CASSQEARGGYGYTF
>TRBV19|TRBJ1-2
CASISDNSIPNYGYTF
>TRBV4-1|TRBJ2-1
CASSPVRDRVNEQFF
>TRBV28|TRBJ2-2
CASIHWGDRGTGELFF